One and the same sample provided the 14 T cell receptor beta chains below, sequenced in a study of shared clonotypes between healthy human individuals. TCRdb keeps only in-frame clones here, not all; method: immunoSEQ multiplex PCR. This table holds nearly 1 million clones, about 80% found once. The sequencing sample was made of memory CD4+ T cells sorted from blood. Documented subset: CD45RA-negative fraction. Source of these receptors: a man between 18 and 29 years old in good health.

In nucleotides, the CDR3 is TGTGCCTGGAGTGTAAGGGGGACCCCAGCGTTTATAAGCTCACCCCTCCACTTT. Its translation is CAWSVRGTPAFISSPLHF. The chain links TRBV30 to TRBJ1-6, with a weak D call TRBD1 (6 bases). Trimming stripped 0 bases from V and 10 bases from J, with 25 bases between. The CDR3 consists of 18 residues. The V gene's germline CDR1 is GTSNPN and CDR2 SVGIG (reference sequence).

This clone was found a few times. The V and J genes are TRBV19 and TRBJ1-1; TRBD1 might be the D (5 bases). With 3 bases removed from V and 2 bases from J, the gap between germline ends came to 16 bases. CDR1 LNHDA and CDR2 SQIVND come from the germline V gene (reference sequence). The CDR3 runs to 16 residues. The CDR3 spells CASSILSGQGNTEAFF. DNA of the CDR3: TGTGCCAGTAGTATTTTATCGGGGCAGGGTAACACTGAAGCTTTCTTT.

V gene TRBV18 combines with J gene TRBJ1-4; 7 bases fit TRBD1. This CDR3 is 14 amino acids long. Germline V lookup: CDR1 KGHSH, CDR2 LQKENI. Trimming removed 3 bases from V and 7 bases from J; junction bases left unmatched: 5. The CDR3 bases are TGTGCCAGCTCACCCCCGGGACAGTCTGAAAAACTGTTTTTT. It codes for CASSPPGQSEKLFF.

V gene TRBV5-1 combines with J gene TRBJ1-2; 7 bases match TRBD1. The CDR3 consists of 16 residues. Losses at the gene ends were 0 bases for V and 0 bases for J; bases not matched to a gene: 5. Per the germline V gene, CDR1 is SGHRS and CDR2 is YFSETQ. The CDR3 DNA sequence: TGCGCCAGCAGCTTGGGGAGGACAGGTTCTAACTATGGCTACACCTTC. This encodes CASSLGRTGSNYGYTF.

This clone showed up just a few times. The chain employs TRBV7-2 and TRBJ1-6; D unclear. Germline V gene lookup returns CDR1 SGHTA and CDR2 FQGNSA. The germline V and J ends were trimmed by 5 bases and 4 bases, with 6 bases remaining between them. This CDR3 is built from 13 residues. For the CDR3, the DNA is TGTGCCAGCAGCCAGTTTTATAATTCACCCCTCCACTTT. It yields the protein CASSQFYNSPLHF. The entire variable domain, with the rest obtained from reference TRBV7-2 and TRBJ1-6, is as follows: GAGVSQSPSNKVTEKGKDVELRCDPISGHTALYWYRQSLGQGLEFLIYFQGNSAPDKSGLPSDRFSAERTGGSVSTLTIQRTQQEDSAVYLCASSQFYNSPLHFGNGTRLTVT.

V is TRBV15 and J is TRBJ2-5; possibly TRBD1 for D (5 bases). Per germline, CDR1 LNHNV and CDR2 YYDKDF (reference sequence). This CDR3 region has 14 residues. V was clipped by 2 bases and J by 4 bases, with 11 bases between them. The DNA for the CDR3 is TGTGCCACCAGCAGAAACGACAGATCAGAGACCCAGTACTTC. Its translation is CATSRNDRSETQYF.

The chain carries TRBV5-4 and TRBJ1-6; 7 bases are shared with TRBD1. V dropped 2 bases and J dropped 7; count of bases not matched to a gene: 6. CDR1 SGHNT and CDR2 YYREEE come from the germline V gene (reference sequence). The CDR3 length is 15 residues. CDR3 nucleotide sequence: TGTGCCAGCAGCTTAGACAGGGTCAGGAATTCACCCCTCCACTTT. Its translation: CASSLDRVRNSPLHF.

The chain joins TRBV11-2 to TRBJ2-7; unclear D gene. V was cut by 5 bases and J by 2 bases, with 10 bases left in between. Germline V gives CDR1 SGHAT, CDR2 FQNNGV. This CDR3 is 13 amino acids long. CDR3 loop: CASSPRVAYEQYF. The DNA of the CDR3 is TGTGCCAGCAGCCCCCGTGTGGCCTACGAGCAGTACTTC.

In DNA form, the CDR3 reads TGCAGCGTTACTACTAGCGGGGGCACAGATACGCAGTATTTT. Encoded protein: CSVTTSGGTDTQYF. The chain carries TRBV29-1 and TRBJ2-3, with 10 bases aligning to TRBD2. CDR1 and CDR2 (germline): SQVTM, ANQGSEA. V lost 5 bases to trimming and J lost 1 base; unmatched junction nucleotides: 3. The CDR3 has 14 residues.

The chain carries TRBV5-4 and TRBJ2-1; D possibly corresponds to TRBD1 (6 bases). This CDR3 spans 16 amino acids. V was cut by 4 bases and J by 0 bases, with 14 bases left in between. Looked up from germline, CDR1 is SGHNT and CDR2 is YYREEE (reference sequence). The CDR3 bases are TGTGCCAGCAGCCCTGGGGGCGGCGGCTCCTACAATGAGCAGTTCTTC. Translating it yields CASSPGGGGSYNEQFF.

The rearrangement joins TRBV7-9 to TRBJ1-1, with D perhaps TRBD1 (6 bases). The CDR3 is 16 residues long. Germline V gene sequence: CDR1 SEHNR, CDR2 FQNEAQ (reference sequence). V was trimmed by 2 bases and J by 1 base, leaving 14 bases between them. CDR3 DNA sequence: TGTGCCAGCAGCTTATTGAGGACAGCTCGGAACACTGAAGCTTTCTTT. This translates into CASSLLRTARNTEAFF.

This clone was counted a single time. The genes are TRBV7-6 and TRBJ2-3; D unclear. Trimming removed 1 base from V and 0 bases from J, with 8 bases in between. This CDR3 has 15 residues. Germline loops: CDR1 SGHVS, CDR2 FNYEAQ. The CDR3 protein is CASSLGGHSTDTQYF. CDR3 DNA: TGTGCCAGCAGCTTAGGCGGCCACAGCACAGATACGCAGTATTTT.

This clone turned up a few times. The chain combines TRBV5-1 with TRBJ2-3, with TRBD1 as a possible D gene (6 bases). CDR3 size: 16 residues. V gave up 4 bases and J gave up 0 bases, with 15 bases separating them. Germline V gives CDR1 SGHRS, CDR2 YFSETQ. CDR3 DNA: TGCGCCAGCAGCGCGGACAGATCCGCCAGCACAGATACGCAGTATTTT. It codes for CASSADRSASTDTQYF.

This clone has a single count. The CDR3 DNA follows: TGTGCCAGCAGCCGGGACTTTCCTATGGATACGCAGTATTTT. It yields the protein CASSRDFPMDTQYF. This rearrangement joins TRBV6-6 to TRBJ2-3; tentative D call: TRBD2 (6 bases). The CDR3 length is 14 residues. In germline, CDR1 is MNHNY, CDR2 SVGAGI (reference sequence). Trimming took off 6 bases at V and 6 bases at J, with 16 bases between the two ends.